This TCR beta chain appears in the sequencing data of a study of shared clonotypes between healthy human individuals. Study-level information: Each donor had three CD4 naive, three CD4 memory, two CD8 naive and one CD8 memory plate. Overall study results and limits: Rarefaction showed sorted-subset sequencing was incomplete despite large depth. Between a few donors, naive CD4 clonotypes were shared at a level of approximately 5%.

Looked up from germline, CDR1 is ENHRY and CDR2 is SYGVKD. The CDR3 is 11 amino acids. Trimming removed 3 bases at V and 7 bases at J, with 7 bases between. Only a few counts were recorded for this clone. The antigen is undetermined. Some clones are missing from TCRdb's copy, which holds only in-frame ones; the method was immunoSEQ multiplex PCR. This sample has hundreds of thousands of clones, with 96% found just once. Sequenced material: naive CD4+ T cells sorted from blood. This sample's subset: CD45RA+ positively selected. The V and J genes are TRBV10-3 and TRBJ2-7; D is possibly TRBD2 (5 bases). This TCR came from a woman younger than 45 in good health. The CDR3 reads CAISDTGEQYF. DNA of the CDR3: TGTGCCATCAGTGATACGGGGGAGCAGTACTTC.